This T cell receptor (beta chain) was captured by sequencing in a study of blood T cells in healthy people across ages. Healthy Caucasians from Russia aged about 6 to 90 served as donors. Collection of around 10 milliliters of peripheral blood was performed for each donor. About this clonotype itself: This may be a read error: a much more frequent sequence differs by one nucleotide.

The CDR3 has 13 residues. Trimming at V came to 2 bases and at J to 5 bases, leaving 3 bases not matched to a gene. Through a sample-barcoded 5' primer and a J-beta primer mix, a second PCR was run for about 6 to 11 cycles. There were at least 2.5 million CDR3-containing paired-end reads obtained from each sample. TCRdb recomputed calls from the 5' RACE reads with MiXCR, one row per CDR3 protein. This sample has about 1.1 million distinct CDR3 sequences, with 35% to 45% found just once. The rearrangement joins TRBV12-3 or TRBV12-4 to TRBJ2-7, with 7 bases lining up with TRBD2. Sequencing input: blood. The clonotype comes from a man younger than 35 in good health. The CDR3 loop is CASSLLGGHEQYF. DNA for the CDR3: TGTGCCAGCAGTTTATTGGGAGGGCACGAGCAGTACTTC.